This is a list of T cell receptor beta chains from one sample in a study of cytomegalovirus exposure and HLA in healthy donors. Sequenced by immunoSEQ multiplex PCR; TCRdb stores in-frame clones only, minus some. The sample carries roughly 180,000 clones, 65% to 85% recorded once. Sequenced input: PBMCs. All receptors come from a female donor in good health and CMV-seronegative. Each CDR3 is given with its conserved first and last residue. Each record gives: clone size, J gene, D gene, V gene, CDR3 DNA, CDR3 protein. The D gene is left open where the match is weak. Size values are once, few and many counts, or a class for expanded clones, and some rows have none.

clone_size: NA
j_call: TRBJ1-3
d_call: TRBD1
v_call: TRBV11-1
cdr3_nt: TGTGCCAGCAGCGCGCAGACAGGGGCTGGAAACACCATATATTTT
cdr3_aa: CASSAQTGAGNTIYF

clone_size: NA
j_call: TRBJ2-1
d_call: TRBD2
v_call: TRBV2
cdr3_nt: TGTGCCAGCAGCCCCATTAGTACGCTAGCGGGAGGCGCCTATAAGAATAAGCAGTTCTTC
cdr3_aa: CASSPISTLAGGAYKNKQFF

clone_size: NA
j_call: TRBJ1-4
d_call: TRBD1
v_call: TRBV7-8
cdr3_nt: TGTGCCAGCTCCCCGGGACAGCGATATGAAAAACTGTTTTTT
cdr3_aa: CASSPGQRYEKLFF

clone_size: few
j_call: TRBJ2-7
d_call: NA
v_call: TRBV5-1
cdr3_nt: TGCGCCAGCAGCTTGTTTGTACAAGCCTACGAGCAGTACTTC
cdr3_aa: CASSLFVQAYEQYF

clone_size: once
j_call: TRBJ2-7
d_call: NA
v_call: TRBV6-6
cdr3_nt: TGTGCCAGCAATATGGACAGGGAGGGCTACGAGCAGTACTTC
cdr3_aa: CASNMDREGYEQYF

clone_size: NA
j_call: TRBJ2-5
d_call: TRBD2
v_call: TRBV19
cdr3_nt: TGTGCCACGGGGCTAGCGGGAGTGTGGGAGACCCAGTACTTC
cdr3_aa: CATGLAGVWETQYF

clone_size: NA
j_call: TRBJ2-1
d_call: NA
v_call: TRBV11-3
cdr3_nt: TGTGCCAGCAGCTTTTCAGGGTTCCCAGTGGACGAGCAGTTCTTC
cdr3_aa: CASSFSGFPVDEQFF

clone_size: NA
j_call: TRBJ1-4
d_call: NA
v_call: TRBV4-2
cdr3_nt: TGTGCCAGCAGCCGCAAGCGGGGGACTAATGAAAAACTGTTTTTT
cdr3_aa: CASSRKRGTNEKLFF

clone_size: NA
j_call: TRBJ1-5
d_call: NA
v_call: TRBV18
cdr3_nt: TGTGCCAGCTCACGGGAGGTCTCGATCCAGCCCCAGCATTTT
cdr3_aa: CASSREVSIQPQHF

clone_size: NA
j_call: TRBJ2-7
d_call: NA
v_call: TRBV9
cdr3_nt: TGTGCCAGCAGCGTAGGGGGTAAAAGCGGGCGGGACGGCTACGAGCAGTACTTC
cdr3_aa: CASSVGGKSGRDGYEQYF

clone_size: NA
j_call: TRBJ2-1
d_call: TRBD1
v_call: TRBV7-9
cdr3_nt: TGTGCCAGCAGCTTAGTCCCGGGACAGGGGCTGTCGGATAATGAGCAGTTCTTC
cdr3_aa: CASSLVPGQGLSDNEQFF

clone_size: NA
j_call: TRBJ2-7
d_call: TRBD2
v_call: TRBV27
cdr3_nt: TGTGCCAGCACCGCGGGGAGGGCTCACGACGAGCAGTACTTC
cdr3_aa: CASTAGRAHDEQYF

clone_size: NA
j_call: TRBJ2-3
d_call: TRBD2
v_call: TRBV5-1
cdr3_nt: TGCGCCAGCAGCTTGGGTAGCGGGGCCCTCACAGATACGCAGTATTTT
cdr3_aa: CASSLGSGALTDTQYF

clone_size: NA
j_call: TRBJ2-3
d_call: NA
v_call: TRBV12-5
cdr3_nt: TGTGCTAGTGATCCCTCGCGGGGCGCCACAGATACGCAGTATTTT
cdr3_aa: CASDPSRGATDTQYF

clone_size: few
j_call: TRBJ2-7
d_call: NA
v_call: TRBV19
cdr3_nt: TGTGCCACCAGTGGGGGGGACACCTACGAGCAGTACTTC
cdr3_aa: CATSGGDTYEQYF

clone_size: NA
j_call: TRBJ2-2
d_call: NA
v_call: TRBV6-5
cdr3_nt: TGTGCCGGAGGCCTGATCGGCGGGGAGCTGTTTTTT
cdr3_aa: CAGGLIGGELFF

clone_size: NA
j_call: TRBJ2-4
d_call: NA
v_call: TRBV6-6
cdr3_nt: TGTGCCAGCACATCCCGGGACACAATAGCCAAAAACATTCAGTACTTC
cdr3_aa: CASTSRDTIAKNIQYF

clone_size: NA
j_call: TRBJ1-2
d_call: NA
v_call: TRBV30
cdr3_nt: TGTGCCTGGATTCAAGCGGCAGGCTACACCTTC
cdr3_aa: CAWIQAAGYTF

clone_size: NA
j_call: TRBJ2-7
d_call: NA
v_call: TRBV10-3
cdr3_nt: TGTGCCATCAGCCAGGGAACCTACGAGCAGTACTTC
cdr3_aa: CAISQGTYEQYF

clone_size: NA
j_call: TRBJ1-1
d_call: NA
v_call: TRBV7-8
cdr3_nt: TGTGCCAGCAGCTTAGCGGCGGGAGGGCCCCACACTGAAGCTTTCTTT
cdr3_aa: CASSLAAGGPHTEAFF

clone_size: NA
j_call: TRBJ1-5
d_call: NA
v_call: TRBV27
cdr3_nt: TGTGCCAGCAGAACAGGGATTAATAGCAATCAGCCCCAGCATTTT
cdr3_aa: CASRTGINSNQPQHF